One TCR beta chain is described in this entry. The sample belongs to a study of blood T cell repertoires in COVID-19. Enrolled during active infection, Seattle patients were then followed longitudinally. The CDR3 length is 12 residues. Trimming removed 4 bases from V and 6 bases from J, with 8 bases in between. The germline V gene encodes CDR1 SGHRS and CDR2 YFSETQ. Source study methods: Estimation of nucleated cell counts relied on the amplification of reference gene primers. The method was immunoSEQ multiplex PCR; TCRdb's version includes in-frame clones alone and lacks a portion of them. V and J calls and clone size are those listed in that table; D and trimming were worked out from the DNA. The sample lists approximately 97,000 clones, roughly 92% occurring once.

Sequencing was carried out using peripheral blood. V gene TRBV5-1 combines with J gene TRBJ2-4; TRBD1 is a possible D gene (6 bases). The TCR was taken from a woman aged 45-59 years with COVID-19, enrolled during active disease. The CDR3 loop reads CASSGQLNIQYF. In nucleotides, the CDR3 is TGCGCCAGCAGCGGACAGCTAAACATTCAGTACTTC. The full variable domain, rest sourced from reference TRBV5-1 and TRBJ2-4, is KAGVTQTPRYLIKTRGQQVTLSCSPISGHRSVSWYQQTPGQGLQFLFEYFSETQRNKGNFPGRFSGRQFSNSRSEMNVSTLELGDSALYLCASSGQLNIQYFGAGTRLSVL.